These 15 T cell receptor beta chains originate from one sample sequenced in a study of CD8+ T cells in alopecia areata. Documented treatment: oral pan-JAK inhibitor, 5-10 mg twice daily. RNA, once extracted, was reverse transcribed into cDNA for use as the sequencing template. Assay: immunoSEQ multiplex PCR; the TCRdb copy retains only in-frame clones and omits some. The table lists under 250,000 clones, approximately 57% of them singletons. This sample comprised CD4+ T cells sorted from blood, obtained at week 4, from a patient treated with tofacitinib. These receptors all stem from a human donor with alopecia areata.

On this clone: This sample includes further DNA sequences coding for the same CDR3. The chain has TRBV5-1 and TRBJ2-2; 10 nucleotides line up with TRBD1. Trimming at V came to 2 bases and at J to 3 bases, leaving 1 base not matched to a gene. The CDR3 runs 15 residues. Germline values: CDR1 SGHRS, CDR2 YFSETQ. In nucleotides, the CDR3 is TGCGCCAGCAGCTTCGGACAGGGGGACACCGGGGAGCTGTTTTTT. This gives the protein CASSFGQGDTGELFF.

The chain carries TRBV9 and TRBJ1-2; the D is unclear. Germline CDR1 SGDLS, CDR2 YYNGEE. The CDR3 length is 16 residues. V was pared by 0 bases and J by 1 base, with 13 bases between. For the CDR3, the DNA is TGTGCCAGCAGCGTAGGACTGACGCCTAGTAACTATGGCTACACCTTC. Amino acids: CASSVGLTPSNYGYTF.

The chain uses TRBV10-3 and TRBJ2-1; D might be TRBD1 or TRBD2, each matching 5 bases. This CDR3 is 14 amino acids long. Trimming took off 9 bases at V and 6 bases at J, with 18 bases between the two ends. Germline V gene data show CDR1 as ENHRY and CDR2 as SYGVKD. This CDR3 is CAITPGPTPNEQFF. The CDR3 coding sequence is TGTGCCATTACCCCGGGGCCCACCCCCAATGAGCAGTTCTTC.

This clone was observed once. This chain connects TRBV30 to TRBJ2-6; D not resolved. This CDR3 comprises 13 residues. V gave up 5 bases and J gave up 4 bases, with 9 bases separating them. Germline lookup yields CDR1 GTSNPN and CDR2 SVGIG (reference sequence). CDR3 sequence reads: CAWQREGANVLTF. The DNA for the CDR3 is TGTGCCTGGCAAAGAGAGGGGGCCAACGTCCTGACTTTC.

The genes are TRBV4-2 and TRBJ2-7, with D unresolved. CDR3 length: 14 amino acids. V lost 1 base and J lost 1, with 8 bases in between. Germline-derived CDR1 and CDR2 are LGHNA and YNFKEQ. CDR3 coding DNA: TGTGCCAGCAGCCAAGCCGCAGTATCCTACGAGCAGTACTTC. This sequence encodes CASSQAAVSYEQYF.

V gene TRBV29-1 combines with J gene TRBJ1-1; D might be TRBD1 (5 bases). The germline V gene has CDR1 SQVTM and CDR2 ANQGSEA. The CDR3 runs 13 residues. Trimming pared 8 bases from V and 3 bases from J, leaving 16 bases between. The DNA for the CDR3 is TGCAGCTGGGCCCCAGGGACGGACACTGAAGCTTTCTTT. This encodes CSWAPGTDTEAFF.

The CDR3 DNA sequence: TGTGCCTGGAGTGGGGACGAGAGCCCTAACTATGGCTACACCTTC. It translates to CAWSGDESPNYGYTF. J is TRBJ1-2 and V is TRBV30, with TRBD1 as a possible D gene (5 bases). Trimming removed 1 base from V and 0 bases from J, with 12 bases in between. The germline gives CDR1 GTSNPN, CDR2 SVGIG (reference sequence). CDR3 size: 15 residues.

This clone has a count of ten or more. This chain links TRBV27 with TRBJ2-3; the D call may be TRBD1 or TRBD2 (6 bases each). There are 15 residues in the CDR3. The germline CDR1 and CDR2 sequences are MNHEY and SMNVEV (reference sequence). Deletions cut 3 bases from V and 3 bases from J, with 13 bases between. CDR3 loop: CASSLEGRGTDTQYF. CDR3 nucleotide sequence: TGTGCCAGCAGTTTGGAGGGCAGGGGTACAGATACGCAGTATTTT.

The J gene is TRBJ2-3, the V gene TRBV10-3; the match to TRBD1 covers 8 bases. The CDR3 loop spans 12 amino acids. Trimming at V came to 10 bases and at J to 1 base, leaving 1 base not matched to a gene. Germline-derived CDR1 and CDR2 are ENHRY and SYGVKD. The CDR3 sequence is CATQGGTDTQYF. CDR3 sequence (DNA): TGTGCCACACAGGGGGGCACAGATACGCAGTATTTT.

The V and J genes are TRBV9 and TRBJ1-2, with TRBD1 matching 7 bases. The V segment lost 3 bases and the J segment 4 bases; nucleotides outside the gene matches: 6. CDR1 SGDLS and CDR2 YYNGEE come from the germline V gene. This CDR3 has 14 residues. CDR3 residues: CASSGPGQPYGYTF. The CDR3 nucleotides are TGTGCCAGCAGCGGGCCGGGACAGCCCTATGGCTACACCTTC. The whole variable domain, remainder taken from reference TRBV9 and TRBJ1-2, is DSGVTQTPKHLITATGQRVTLRCSPRSGDLSVYWYQQSLDQGLQFLIQYYNGEERAKGNILERFSAQQFPDLHSELNLSSLELGDSALYFCASSGPGQPYGYTFGSGTRLTVV.

This clone was counted only a few times. The chain carries TRBV11-3 and TRBJ2-1; TRBD2 aligns across 10 bases. There are 17 residues in the CDR3. The J segment lost 1 base and the V segment lost 8 bases, leaving 11 bases of the junction unmatched. Germline V gives CDR1 SGHNT, CDR2 YENEEA. In nucleotides, the CDR3 is TGTGCCAGCGGCTCCCAAGCGGGGGGGTTATCCTACAATGAGCAGTTCTTC. This codes for CASGSQAGGLSYNEQFF.

This clone has more than one count but fewer than ten. Other DNA sequences of this sample code for an identical CDR3. The chain is built from TRBV30 and TRBJ1-6; possibly TRBD1 for D (5 bases). CDR1 and CDR2 from the germline V gene are GTSNPN and SVGIG (reference sequence). CDR3 length equals 14 residues. Trimming removed 2 bases at V and 10 bases at J, with 15 bases between. The CDR3, as DNA: TGTGCCTGGAGTATAGACAGCGGAGGCTCACCCCTCCACTTT. This sequence encodes CAWSIDSGGSPLHF.

This clone was observed a handful of times. CDR3 protein: CASSLRTGAFF. The CDR3 DNA sequence: TGTGCCAGCAGCTTAAGGACAGGGGCTTTCTTT. The chain recombines TRBV7-2 with TRBJ1-1; 8 bases map to TRBD1. Germline CDR1 is SGHTA and CDR2 is FQGNSA. The CDR3 has 11 residues. Trimming took 2 bases from V and 11 from J; bases not matched to a gene: 1.

On this clone: An end of the junction differs from the germline gene, which may be a read error. In the same sample, other DNA sequences code for this CDR3. V gene TRBV29-1 combines with J gene TRBJ2-3; D unresolved. The CDR3 sequence is 11 residues long. The germline gives CDR1 SQVTM, CDR2 ANQGSEA. The CDR3 nucleotides are TGCAGCGTGGAAGAAGGAGATACGCAGTATTTT. Its protein product is CSVEEGDTQYF.

In this sample, this clone turned up a few times. The rearrangement links TRBV30 to TRBJ2-7; the D gene could be TRBD1 or TRBD2 (5 bases each). Trimming left V 7 bases short and J 9 bases short, with 22 bases between. Germline-derived CDR1 and CDR2 are GTSNPN and SVGIG (reference sequence). The length of the CDR3 is 13 residues. CDR3 bases: TGTGCCTCCACGAGGGGCAGCGCTCAGGGGCAGTACTTC. Protein sequence: CASTRGSAQGQYF. The complete variable domain, with remaining parts taken from reference TRBV30 and TRBJ2-7, reads SQTIHQWPATLVQPVGSPLSLECTVEGTSNPNLYWYRQAAGRGLQLLFYSVGIGQISSEVPQNLSASRPQDRQFILSSKKLLLSDSGFYLCASTRGSAQGQYFGPGTRLTVT.